The clone carrying this T cell receptor (beta chain) was counted once. This entry is derived from a study of T cell responses to AZD1222 COVID-19 vaccine. The CDR3 totals 17 residues. CDR1 is ENHRY and CDR2 is SYGVKD in the germline V gene. V shed 3 bases and J 8 bases; nucleotides not matched to a gene: 10. Libraries were prepared by immunoSEQ multiplex PCR; TCRdb keeps only in-frame clonotypes and omits some of them. The sample holds over 130,000 clones, roughly 92% seen once. The sequence was collected from an adult who received the AZD1222 COVID-19 vaccine. The specimen was peripheral blood, collected 28 days after the second AZD1222 dose. This chain uses TRBV10-3 with TRBJ1-6; 10 nucleotides match TRBD1. This CDR3 reads CAISDLGGTGADSPLHF. The CDR3 bases are TGTGCCATCAGTGACCTAGGGGGGACAGGGGCGGATTCACCCCTCCACTTT.